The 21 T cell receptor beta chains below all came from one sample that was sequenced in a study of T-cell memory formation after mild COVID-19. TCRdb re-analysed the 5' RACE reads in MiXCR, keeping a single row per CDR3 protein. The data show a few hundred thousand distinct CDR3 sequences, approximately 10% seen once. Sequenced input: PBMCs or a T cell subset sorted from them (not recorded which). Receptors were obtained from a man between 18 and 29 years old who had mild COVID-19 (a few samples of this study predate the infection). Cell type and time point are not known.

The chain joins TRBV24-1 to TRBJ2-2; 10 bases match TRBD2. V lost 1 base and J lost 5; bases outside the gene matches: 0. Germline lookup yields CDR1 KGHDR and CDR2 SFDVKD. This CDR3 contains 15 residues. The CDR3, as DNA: TGTGCCACCAGTGATTTAGCGGGGGGGACCGGGGAGCTGTTTTTT. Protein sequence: CATSDLAGGTGELFF.

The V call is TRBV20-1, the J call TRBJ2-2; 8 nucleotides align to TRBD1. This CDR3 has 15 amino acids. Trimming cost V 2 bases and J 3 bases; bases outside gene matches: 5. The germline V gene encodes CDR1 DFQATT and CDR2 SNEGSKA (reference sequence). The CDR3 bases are TGCAGTGCTAGACCAAGACAGGGGTACACCGGGGAGCTGTTTTTT. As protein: CSARPRQGYTGELFF.

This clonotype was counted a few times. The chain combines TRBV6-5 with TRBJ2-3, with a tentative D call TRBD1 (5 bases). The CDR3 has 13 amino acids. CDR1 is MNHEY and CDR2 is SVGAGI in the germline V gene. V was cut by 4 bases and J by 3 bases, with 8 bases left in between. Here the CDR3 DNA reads TGTGCCAGCAGTTCGCCAGGGACAGATACGCAGTATTTT. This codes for CASSSPGTDTQYF.

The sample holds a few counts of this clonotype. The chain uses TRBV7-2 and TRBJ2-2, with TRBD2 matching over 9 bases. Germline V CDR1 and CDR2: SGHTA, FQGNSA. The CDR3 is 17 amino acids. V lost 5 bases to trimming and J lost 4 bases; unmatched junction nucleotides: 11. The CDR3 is CASSQIGLAMVTGELFF. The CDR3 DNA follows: TGTGCCAGCAGCCAGATTGGACTAGCGATGGTCACCGGGGAGCTGTTTTTT.

The CDR3, as DNA: TGTGCCAGCAGCCGACGGGGCTACGAGCAGTACGTC. Translating gives CASSRRGYEQYV. The chain is built from TRBV6-2 or TRBV6-3 and TRBJ2-7; a weak D match, TRBD2 (5 bases). CDR3 length equals 12 residues. The V gene's germline CDR1 is MNHEY and CDR2 SVGEGT. V lost 6 bases to trimming and J lost 3 bases, with 9 bases between them.

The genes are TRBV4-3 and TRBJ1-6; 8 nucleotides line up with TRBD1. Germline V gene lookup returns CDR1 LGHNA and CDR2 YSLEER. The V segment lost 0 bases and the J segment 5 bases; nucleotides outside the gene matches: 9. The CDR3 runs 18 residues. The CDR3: CASSQESSGQGNNSPLHF. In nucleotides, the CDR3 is TGCGCCAGCAGCCAAGAAAGTTCTGGACAGGGAAATAATTCACCCCTCCACTTT.

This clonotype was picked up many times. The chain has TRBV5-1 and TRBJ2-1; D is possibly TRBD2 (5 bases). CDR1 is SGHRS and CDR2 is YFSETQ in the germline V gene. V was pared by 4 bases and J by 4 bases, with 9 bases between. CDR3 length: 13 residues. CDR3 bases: TGCGCCAGCAGCCGGGGTTCATACAATGAGCAGTTCTTC. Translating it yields CASSRGSYNEQFF.

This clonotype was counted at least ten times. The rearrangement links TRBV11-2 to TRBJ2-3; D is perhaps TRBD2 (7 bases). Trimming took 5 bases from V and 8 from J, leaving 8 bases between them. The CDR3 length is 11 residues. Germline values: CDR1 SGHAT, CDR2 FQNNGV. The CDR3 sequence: CASSRGGTQYF. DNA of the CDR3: TGTGCCAGCAGCAGGGGGGGTACGCAGTATTTT.

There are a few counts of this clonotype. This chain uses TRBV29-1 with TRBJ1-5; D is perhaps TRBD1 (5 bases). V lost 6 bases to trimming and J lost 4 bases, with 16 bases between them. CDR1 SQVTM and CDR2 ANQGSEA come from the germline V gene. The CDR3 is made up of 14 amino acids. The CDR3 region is CSVRVQGGNQPQHF. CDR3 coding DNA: TGCAGCGTCCGGGTGCAGGGAGGAAATCAGCCCCAGCATTTT. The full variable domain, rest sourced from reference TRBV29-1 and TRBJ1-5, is SAVISQKPSRDICQRGTSLTIQCQVDSQVTMMFWYRQQPGQSLTLIATANQGSEATYESGFVIDKFPISRPNLTFSTLTVSNMSPEDSSIYLCSVRVQGGNQPQHFGDGTRLSIL.

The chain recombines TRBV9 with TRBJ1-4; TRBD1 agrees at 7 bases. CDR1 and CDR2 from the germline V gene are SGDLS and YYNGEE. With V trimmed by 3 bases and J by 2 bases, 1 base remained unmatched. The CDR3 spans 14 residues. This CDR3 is CASSAQGTNEKLFF. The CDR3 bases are TGTGCCAGCAGCGCACAGGGGACTAATGAAAAACTGTTTTTT.

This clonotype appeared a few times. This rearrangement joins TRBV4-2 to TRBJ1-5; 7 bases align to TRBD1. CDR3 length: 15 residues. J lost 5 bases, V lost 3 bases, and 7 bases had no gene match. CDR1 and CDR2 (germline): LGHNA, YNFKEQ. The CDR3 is CASSHLTGYHQPQHF. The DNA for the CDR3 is TGTGCCAGCAGCCATTTGACAGGGTACCATCAGCCCCAGCATTTT.

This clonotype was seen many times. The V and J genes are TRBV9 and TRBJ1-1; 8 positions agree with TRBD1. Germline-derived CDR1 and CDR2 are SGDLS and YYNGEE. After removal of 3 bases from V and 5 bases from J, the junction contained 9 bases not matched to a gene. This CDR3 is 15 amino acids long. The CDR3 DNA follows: TGTGCCAGCAGCGCCGTCGACAGGGGTTGGACTGAAGCTTTCTTT. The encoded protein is CASSAVDRGWTEAFF.

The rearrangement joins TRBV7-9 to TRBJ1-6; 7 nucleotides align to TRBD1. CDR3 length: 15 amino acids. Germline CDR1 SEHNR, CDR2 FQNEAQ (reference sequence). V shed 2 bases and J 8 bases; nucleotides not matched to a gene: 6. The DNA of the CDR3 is TGTGCCAGCAGCTTAAATGTGCAGGGGGATTCACCCCTCCACTTT. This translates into CASSLNVQGDSPLHF.

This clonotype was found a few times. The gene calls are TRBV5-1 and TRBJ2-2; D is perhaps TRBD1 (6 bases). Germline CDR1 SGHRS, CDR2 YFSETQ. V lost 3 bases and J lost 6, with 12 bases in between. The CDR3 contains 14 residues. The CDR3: CASSSQQGSGELFF. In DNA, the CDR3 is TGCGCCAGCAGCTCGCAACAGGGCTCCGGGGAGCTGTTTTTT. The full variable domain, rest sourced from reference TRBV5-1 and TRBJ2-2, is KAGVTQTPRYLIKTRGQQVTLSCSPISGHRSVSWYQQTPGQGLQFLFEYFSETQRNKGNFPGRFSGRQFSNSRSEMNVSTLELGDSALYLCASSSQQGSGELFFGEGSRLTVL.

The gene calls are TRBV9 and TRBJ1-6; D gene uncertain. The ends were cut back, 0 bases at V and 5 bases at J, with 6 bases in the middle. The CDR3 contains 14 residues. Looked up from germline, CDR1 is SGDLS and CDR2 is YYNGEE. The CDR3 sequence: CASSVVGNNSPLHF. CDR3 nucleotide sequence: TGTGCCAGCAGCGTAGTAGGAAATAATTCACCCCTCCACTTT.

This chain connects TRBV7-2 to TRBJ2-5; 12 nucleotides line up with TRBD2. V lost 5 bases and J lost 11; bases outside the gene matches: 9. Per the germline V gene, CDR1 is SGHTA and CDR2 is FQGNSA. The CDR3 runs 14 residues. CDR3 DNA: TGTGCCAGCAGCCCCCCGGCTAGCGGGGGGGCGCAGTACTTC. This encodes CASSPPASGGAQYF. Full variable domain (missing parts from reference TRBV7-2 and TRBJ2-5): GAGVSQSPSNKVTEKGKDVELRCDPISGHTALYWYRQSLGQGLEFLIYFQGNSAPDKSGLPSDRFSAERTGGSVSTLTIQRTQQEDSAVYLCASSPPASGGAQYFGPGTRLLVL.

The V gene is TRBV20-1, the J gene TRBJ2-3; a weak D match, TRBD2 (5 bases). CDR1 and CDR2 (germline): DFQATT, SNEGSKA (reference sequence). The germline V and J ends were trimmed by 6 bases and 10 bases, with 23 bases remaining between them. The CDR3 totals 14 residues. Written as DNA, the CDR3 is TGCAGTGCATACGACGGGAAGCACATCCGGCCGCAGTATTTT. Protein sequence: CSAYDGKHIRPQYF.

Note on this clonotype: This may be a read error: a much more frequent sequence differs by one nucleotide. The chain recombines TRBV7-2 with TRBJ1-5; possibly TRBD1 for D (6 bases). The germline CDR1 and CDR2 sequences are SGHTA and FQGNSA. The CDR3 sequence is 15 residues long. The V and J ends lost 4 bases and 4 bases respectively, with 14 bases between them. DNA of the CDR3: TGTGCCAGCAGCTCCGGGACAAGGGATAATCAGCCCCAGCATTTT. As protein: CASSSGTRDNQPQHF.

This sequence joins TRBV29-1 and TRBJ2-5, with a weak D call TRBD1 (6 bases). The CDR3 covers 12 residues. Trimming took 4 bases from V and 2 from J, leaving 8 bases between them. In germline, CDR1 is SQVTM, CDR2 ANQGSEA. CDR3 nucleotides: TGCAGCGTTGTAAGGGGGCAAGAGACCCAGTACTTC. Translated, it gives CSVVRGQETQYF.

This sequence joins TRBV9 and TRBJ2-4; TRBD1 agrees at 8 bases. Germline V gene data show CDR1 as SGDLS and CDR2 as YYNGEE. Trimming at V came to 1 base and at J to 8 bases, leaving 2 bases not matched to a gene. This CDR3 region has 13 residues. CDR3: CASSVNRGDIQYF. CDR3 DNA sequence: TGTGCCAGCAGCGTAAACAGGGGGGACATTCAGTACTTC.

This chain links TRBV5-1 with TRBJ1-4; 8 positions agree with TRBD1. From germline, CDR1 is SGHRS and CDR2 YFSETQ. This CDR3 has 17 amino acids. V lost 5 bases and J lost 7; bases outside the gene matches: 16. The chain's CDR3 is CASSPGTGYLSGEKLFF. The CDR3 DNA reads TGCGCCAGCAGTCCTGGGACAGGTTATCTCTCCGGTGAAAAACTGTTTTTT.